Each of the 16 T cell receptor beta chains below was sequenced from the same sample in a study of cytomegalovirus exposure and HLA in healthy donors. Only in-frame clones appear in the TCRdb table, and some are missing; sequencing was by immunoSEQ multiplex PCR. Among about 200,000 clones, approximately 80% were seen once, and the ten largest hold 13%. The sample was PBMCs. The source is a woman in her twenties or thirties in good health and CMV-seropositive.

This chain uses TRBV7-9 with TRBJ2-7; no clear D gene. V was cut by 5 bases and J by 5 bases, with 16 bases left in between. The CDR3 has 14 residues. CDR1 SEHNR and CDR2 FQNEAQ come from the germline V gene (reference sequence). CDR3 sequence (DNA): TGTGCCAGCAGCCCGCAAGACATGCGAAACGAGCAGTACTTC. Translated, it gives CASSPQDMRNEQYF.

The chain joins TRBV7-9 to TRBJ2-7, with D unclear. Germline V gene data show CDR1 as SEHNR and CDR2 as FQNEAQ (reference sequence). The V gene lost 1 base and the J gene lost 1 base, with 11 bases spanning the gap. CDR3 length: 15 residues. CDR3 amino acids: CASSLVGPTSYEQYF. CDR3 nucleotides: TGTGCCAGCAGCTTAGTGGGTCCGACTTCCTACGAGCAGTACTTC.

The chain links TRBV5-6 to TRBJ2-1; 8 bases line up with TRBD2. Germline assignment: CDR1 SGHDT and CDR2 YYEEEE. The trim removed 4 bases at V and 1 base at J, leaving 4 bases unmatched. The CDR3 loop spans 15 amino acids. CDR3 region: CASSQAGVSYNEQFF. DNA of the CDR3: TGTGCCAGCAGCCAAGCGGGAGTGTCCTACAATGAGCAGTTCTTC.

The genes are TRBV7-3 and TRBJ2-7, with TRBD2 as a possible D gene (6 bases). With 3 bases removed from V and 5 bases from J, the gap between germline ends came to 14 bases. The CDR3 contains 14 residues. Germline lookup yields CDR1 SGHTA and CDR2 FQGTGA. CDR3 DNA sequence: TGTGCCAGCAGCTTCCTGGGGGACTCGGACGAGCAGTACTTC. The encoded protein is CASSFLGDSDEQYF.

The CDR3 sequence is CASIVVGNEQFF. CDR3 in DNA: TGCGCCAGCATCGTCGTCGGCAATGAGCAGTTCTTC. This sequence joins TRBV5-1 and TRBJ2-1; D call uncertain. The CDR3 contains 12 residues. The V gene lost 6 bases and the J gene lost 6 bases, with 10 bases spanning the gap. CDR1 and CDR2 (germline): SGHRS, YFSETQ. The entire variable domain, with the rest obtained from reference TRBV5-1 and TRBJ2-1, is as follows: KAGVTQTPRYLIKTRGQQVTLSCSPISGHRSVSWYQQTPGQGLQFLFEYFSETQRNKGNFPGRFSGRQFSNSRSEMNVSTLELGDSALYLCASIVVGNEQFFGPGTRLTVL.

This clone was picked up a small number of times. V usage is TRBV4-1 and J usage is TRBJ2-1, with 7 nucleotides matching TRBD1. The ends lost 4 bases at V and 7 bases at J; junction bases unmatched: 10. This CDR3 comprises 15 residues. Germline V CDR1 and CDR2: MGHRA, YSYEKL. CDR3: CASSLSRDSRNEQFF. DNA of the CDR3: TGCGCCAGCAGCCTCTCCCGGGACAGTCGTAATGAGCAGTTCTTC.

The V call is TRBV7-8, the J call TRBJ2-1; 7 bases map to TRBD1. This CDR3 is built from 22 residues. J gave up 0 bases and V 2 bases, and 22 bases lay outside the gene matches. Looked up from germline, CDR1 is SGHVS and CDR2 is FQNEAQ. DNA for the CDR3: TGTGCCAGCAGCTTACCCTCCCTTTTCGGACAGGAGCTTCCAGACTCCTACAATGAGCAGTTCTTC. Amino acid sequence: CASSLPSLFGQELPDSYNEQFF.

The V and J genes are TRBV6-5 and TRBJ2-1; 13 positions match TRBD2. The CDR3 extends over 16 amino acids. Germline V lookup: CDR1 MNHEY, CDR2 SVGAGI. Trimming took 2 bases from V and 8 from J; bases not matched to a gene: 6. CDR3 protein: CASSYRGLAGLHEQFF. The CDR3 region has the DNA TGTGCCAGCAGTTACAGGGGACTAGCGGGATTGCATGAGCAGTTCTTC.

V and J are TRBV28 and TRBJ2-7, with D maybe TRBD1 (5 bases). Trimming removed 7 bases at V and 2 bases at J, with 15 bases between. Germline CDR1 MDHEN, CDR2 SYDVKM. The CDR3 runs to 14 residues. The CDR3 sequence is CASTRPSGTYEQYF. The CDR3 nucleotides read TGTGCCAGCACCCGCCCCTCAGGGACCTACGAGCAGTACTTC.

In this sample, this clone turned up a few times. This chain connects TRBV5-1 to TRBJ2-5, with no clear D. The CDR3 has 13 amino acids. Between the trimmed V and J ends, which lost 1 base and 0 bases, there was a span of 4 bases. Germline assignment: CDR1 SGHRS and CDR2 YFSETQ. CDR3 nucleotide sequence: TGCGCCAGCAGCTTGAACTACCAAGAGACCCAGTACTTC. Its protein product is CASSLNYQETQYF.

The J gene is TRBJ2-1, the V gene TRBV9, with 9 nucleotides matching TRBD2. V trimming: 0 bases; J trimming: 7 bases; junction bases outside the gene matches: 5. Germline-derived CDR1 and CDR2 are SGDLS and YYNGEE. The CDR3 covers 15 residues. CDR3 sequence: CASSVGLADSNEQFF. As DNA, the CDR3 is TGTGCCAGCAGCGTAGGACTAGCGGATAGTAATGAGCAGTTCTTC. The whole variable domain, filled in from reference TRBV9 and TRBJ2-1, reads DSGVTQTPKHLITATGQRVTLRCSPRSGDLSVYWYQQSLDQGLQFLIQYYNGEERAKGNILERFSAQQFPDLHSELNLSSLELGDSALYFCASSVGLADSNEQFFGPGTRLTVL.

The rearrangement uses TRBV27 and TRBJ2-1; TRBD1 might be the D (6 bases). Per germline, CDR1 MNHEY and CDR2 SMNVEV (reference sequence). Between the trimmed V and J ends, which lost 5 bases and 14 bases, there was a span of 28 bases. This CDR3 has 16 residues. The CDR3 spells CASSHPYTSPYRVEFF. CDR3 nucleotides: TGTGCCAGCAGTCACCCCTACACTTCCCCCTACAGGGTGGAGTTCTTC.

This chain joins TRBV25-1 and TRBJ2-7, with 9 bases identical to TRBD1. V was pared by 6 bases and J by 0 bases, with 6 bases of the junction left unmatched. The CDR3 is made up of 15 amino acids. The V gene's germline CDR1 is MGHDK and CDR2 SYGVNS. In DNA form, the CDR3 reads TGTGCCAGCAGACCCGGGACAGGGACCTCCTACGAGCAGTACTTC. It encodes CASRPGTGTSYEQYF.

The DNA for the CDR3 is TGTGCCAGCAGCAAGGACAGGGGGGTAGAGACCCAGTACTTC. Amino acid sequence: CASSKDRGVETQYF. The V call is TRBV4-2, the J call TRBJ2-5, with 10 positions matching TRBD1. The CDR3 totals 14 residues. With V trimmed by 5 bases and J by 4 bases, 4 bases remained unmatched. Germline V gene data show CDR1 as LGHNA and CDR2 as YNFKEQ.

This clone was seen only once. CDR3 amino acids: CASSVGGMGQGEKLFF. CDR3 sequence (DNA): TGTGCCAGCAGCGTAGGGGGTATGGGACAGGGCGAAAAACTGTTTTTT. This chain uses TRBV9 with TRBJ1-4, with TRBD1 matching over 9 bases. Germline-derived CDR1 and CDR2 are SGDLS and YYNGEE. The length of the CDR3 is 16 residues. V was pared by 0 bases and J by 8 bases, with 8 bases of the junction left unmatched.

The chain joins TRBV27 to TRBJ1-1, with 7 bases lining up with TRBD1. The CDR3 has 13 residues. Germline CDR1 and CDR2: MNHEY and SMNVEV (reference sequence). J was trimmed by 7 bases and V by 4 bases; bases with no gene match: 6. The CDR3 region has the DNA TGTGCCAGCAGTTGGGACAGACAGGTTGAAGCTTTCTTT. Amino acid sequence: CASSWDRQVEAFF.